These T cell receptor beta chains were read from a single sample in a study of cytomegalovirus exposure and HLA in healthy donors. The data were produced by immunoSEQ multiplex PCR, yet TCRdb's version contains in-frame clones alone and is incomplete. The repertoire holds roughly 100,000 clones, with around 10% as singletons. Sequenced sample: PBMCs. The receptor source for this set is a man aged 40-49 years in good health and CMV-seropositive. CDR3s include the opening cysteine and the closing phenylalanine or tryptophan. The order of the fields is D gene, J gene, CDR3 length, clone size, V gene, CDR3 protein, CDR3 DNA. The D gene is left open where the match is weak. Clone sizes are given selectively: once, few, many, or a class where the clone is expanded.

NA | TRBJ2-1 | 18 | few | TRBV9 | CASSVALGPAEGAGEQFF | TGTGCCAGCAGCGTAGCTTTGGGCCCGGCTGAGGGTGCAGGTGAGCAGTTCTTC
TRBD2 | TRBJ2-1 | 16 | NA | TRBV9 | CASSHPSGSSHNEQFF | TGTGCCAGCAGCCACCCTAGCGGGAGCAGCCACAATGAGCAGTTCTTC
TRBD2 | TRBJ2-2 | 15 | NA | TRBV18 | CASSPGLASTGELFF | TGTGCCAGCTCACCGGGACTAGCTAGCACCGGGGAGCTGTTTTTT
TRBD2 | TRBJ2-1 | 15 | NA | TRBV6-6 | CASTPDGAGVNEQFF | TGTGCCAGCACCCCTGACGGAGCGGGAGTCAATGAGCAGTTCTTC
NA | TRBJ1-6 | 18 | few | TRBV5-1 | CASSLVPLTGSRRSPLHF | TGCGCCAGCAGCTTGGTCCCTCTGACTGGATCGCGACGTTCACCCCTCCACTTT
TRBD2 | TRBJ2-5 | 15 | NA | TRBV7-9 | CASSFAGGPGETQYF | TGTGCCAGCAGCTTCGCGGGAGGGCCAGGGGAGACCCAGTACTTC
NA | TRBJ2-7 | 13 | NA | TRBV10-3 | CAIRGAALYEQYF | TGTGCCATACGGGGGGCTGCGCTGTACGAGCAGTACTTC
TRBD2 | TRBJ2-1 | 19 | few | TRBV7-2 | CASSLYLLGLAGGYNEQFF | TGTGCCAGCAGCTTATATCTTCTTGGGCTAGCGGGAGGGTACAATGAGCAGTTCTTC
NA | TRBJ2-3 | 18 | many | TRBV28 | CASSLWAVREGVQDTQYF | TGTGCCAGCAGTTTATGGGCAGTTCGAGAGGGAGTCCAAGATACGCAGTATTTT
TRBD1 | TRBJ2-5 | 15 | NA | TRBV4-2 | CASSQETGMGETQYF | TGTGCCAGCAGCCAAGAGACAGGGATGGGAGAGACCCAGTACTTC